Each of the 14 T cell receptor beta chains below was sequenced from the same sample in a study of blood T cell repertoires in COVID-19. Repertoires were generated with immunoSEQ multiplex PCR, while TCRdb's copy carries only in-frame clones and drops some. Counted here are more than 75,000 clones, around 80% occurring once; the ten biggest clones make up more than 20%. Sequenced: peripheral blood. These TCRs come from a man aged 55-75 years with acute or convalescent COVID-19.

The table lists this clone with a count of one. CDR3 sequence: CASSEQGSGNTIYF. The DNA for the CDR3 is TGCGCCAGCAGCGAACAGGGCTCAGGAAACACCATATATTTT. The V and J genes are TRBV5-1 and TRBJ1-3, with a possible D match to TRBD1 (6 bases). V was trimmed by 4 bases and J by 4 bases, leaving 12 bases between them. Germline assignment: CDR1 SGHRS and CDR2 YFSETQ. The CDR3 is made up of 14 amino acids.

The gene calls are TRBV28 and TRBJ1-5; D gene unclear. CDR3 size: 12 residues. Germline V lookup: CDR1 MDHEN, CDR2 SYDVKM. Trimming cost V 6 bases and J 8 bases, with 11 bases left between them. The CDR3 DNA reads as TGTGCCAGCAGAGTTCCTAGTGAGCCCCAGCATTTT. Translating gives CASRVPSEPQHF.

This chain's CDR3 is CASSQGDRRQPQHF. DNA for the CDR3: TGTGCCAGCAGCCAAGGAGACAGGCGGCAGCCCCAGCATTTT. This chain uses TRBV3-1 (or the pseudogene TRBV3-2) with TRBJ1-5; D perhaps matches TRBD1 (6 bases). The CDR3 has 14 amino acids. Trimming pared 1 base from V and 7 bases from J, leaving 11 bases between. Germline loops: CDR1 LGHDT, CDR2 YNNKEL (reference sequence).

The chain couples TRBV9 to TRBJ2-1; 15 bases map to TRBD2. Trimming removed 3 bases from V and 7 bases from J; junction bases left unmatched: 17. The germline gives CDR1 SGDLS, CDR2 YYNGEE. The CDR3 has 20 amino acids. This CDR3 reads CASSASPGLAGGQLVNEQFF. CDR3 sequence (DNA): TGTGCCAGCAGCGCCAGTCCTGGACTAGCGGGGGGGCAGTTAGTGAATGAGCAGTTCTTC. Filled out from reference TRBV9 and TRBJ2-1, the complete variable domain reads DSGVTQTPKHLITATGQRVTLRCSPRSGDLSVYWYQQSLDQGLQFLIQYYNGEERAKGNILERFSAQQFPDLHSELNLSSLELGDSALYFCASSASPGLAGGQLVNEQFFGPGTRLTVL.

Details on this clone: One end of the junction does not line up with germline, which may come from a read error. CDR3 region: CATSDLLAANPGELFF. CDR3 sequence (DNA): TGTGCCACCAGTGATTTGCTGGCAGCGAACCCCGGGGAGCTGTTTTTT. V is TRBV24-1 and J is TRBJ2-2; no clear D gene. The CDR3 covers 16 residues. CDR1 is KGHDR and CDR2 is SFDVKD in the germline V gene.

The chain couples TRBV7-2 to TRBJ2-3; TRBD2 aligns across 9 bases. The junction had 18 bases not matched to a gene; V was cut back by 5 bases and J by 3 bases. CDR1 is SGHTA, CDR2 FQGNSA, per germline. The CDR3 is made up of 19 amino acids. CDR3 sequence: CASSLVKFAGGVGTDTQYF. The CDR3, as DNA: TGTGCCAGCAGCCTAGTAAAATTTGCGGGGGGGGTAGGGACAGATACGCAGTATTTT.

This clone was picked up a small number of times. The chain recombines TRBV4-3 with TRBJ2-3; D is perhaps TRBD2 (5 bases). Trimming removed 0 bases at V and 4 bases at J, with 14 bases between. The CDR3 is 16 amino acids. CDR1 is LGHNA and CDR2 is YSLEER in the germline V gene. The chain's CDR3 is CASSQERRSGADTQYF. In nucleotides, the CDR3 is TGCGCCAGCAGCCAAGAGAGGCGATCCGGGGCAGATACGCAGTATTTT.

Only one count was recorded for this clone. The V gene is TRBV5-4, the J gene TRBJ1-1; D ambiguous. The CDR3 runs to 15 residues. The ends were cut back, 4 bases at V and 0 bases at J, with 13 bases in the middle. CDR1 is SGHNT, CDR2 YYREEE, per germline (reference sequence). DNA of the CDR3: TGTGCCAGCAGCAAGTTGGGCCCTATGAACACTGAAGCTTTCTTT. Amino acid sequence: CASSKLGPMNTEAFF.

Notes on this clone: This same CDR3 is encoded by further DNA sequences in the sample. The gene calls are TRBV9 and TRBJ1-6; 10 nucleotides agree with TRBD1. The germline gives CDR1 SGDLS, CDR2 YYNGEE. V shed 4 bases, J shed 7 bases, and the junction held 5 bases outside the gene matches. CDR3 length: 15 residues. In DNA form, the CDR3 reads TGTGCCAGCAGCCCCCGGACAGGGGGAAATTCACCCCTCCACTTT. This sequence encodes CASSPRTGGNSPLHF.

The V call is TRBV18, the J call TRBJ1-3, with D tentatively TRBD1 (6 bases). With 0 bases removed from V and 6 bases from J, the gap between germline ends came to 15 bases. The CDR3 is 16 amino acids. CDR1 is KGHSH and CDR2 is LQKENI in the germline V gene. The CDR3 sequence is CASSPPMTGIENTIYF. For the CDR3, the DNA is TGTGCCAGCTCACCACCGATGACAGGCATTGAAAACACCATATATTTT.

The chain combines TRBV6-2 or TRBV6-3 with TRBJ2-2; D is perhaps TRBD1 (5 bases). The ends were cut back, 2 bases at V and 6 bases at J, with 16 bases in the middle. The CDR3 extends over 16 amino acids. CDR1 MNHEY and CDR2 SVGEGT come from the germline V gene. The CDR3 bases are TGTGCCAGCAGTTACGGGCCAGGGTTCGTGGCCGGGGAGCTGTTTTTT. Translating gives CASSYGPGFVAGELFF.

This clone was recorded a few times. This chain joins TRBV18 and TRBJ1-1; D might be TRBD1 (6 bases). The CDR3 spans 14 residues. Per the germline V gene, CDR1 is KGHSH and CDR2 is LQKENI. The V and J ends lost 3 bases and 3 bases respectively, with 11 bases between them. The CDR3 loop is CASSPGGADTEAFF. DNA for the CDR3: TGTGCCAGCTCACCGGGGGGGGCTGACACTGAAGCTTTCTTT.

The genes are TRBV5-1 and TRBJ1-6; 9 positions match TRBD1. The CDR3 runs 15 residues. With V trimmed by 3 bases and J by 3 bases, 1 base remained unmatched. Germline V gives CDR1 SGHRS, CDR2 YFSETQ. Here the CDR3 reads CASSSGQGYNSPLHF. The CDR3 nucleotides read TGCGCCAGCAGCTCGGGACAGGGCTATAATTCACCCCTCCACTTT.

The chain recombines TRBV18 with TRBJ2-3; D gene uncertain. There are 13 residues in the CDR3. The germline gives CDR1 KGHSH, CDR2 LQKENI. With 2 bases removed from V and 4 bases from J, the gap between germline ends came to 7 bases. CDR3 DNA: TGTGCCAGCTCACCAGAGGCCTCAGATACGCAGTATTTT. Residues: CASSPEASDTQYF.